A selection of T cell receptor beta chains follows, all from one sample in a study of T cell changes during pregnancy in multiple sclerosis. The table came from immunoSEQ multiplex PCR; TCRdb's copy has only in-frame clones and leaves some out. Of around 60,000 clones listed, roughly 87% are singletons. Sequencing used peripheral blood, obtained in the first trimester of pregnancy. These receptors were collected from a female donor with multiple sclerosis, enrolled in a pregnancy study. Each CDR3 is given with its conserved first and last residue. The order of the fields is CDR3 length, V gene, J gene, D gene, clone size, CDR3 DNA, CDR3 protein. The D gene is left open where the match is weak. Rows give clone size only sometimes, using once, few, many, or a class for an expanded clone.

cdr3_length: 14; v_call: TRBV6-5; j_call: TRBJ2-1; d_call: TRBD2; clone_size: once; cdr3_nt: TGTGCCAGCAGTGGGACTAGCGGGGGAATCGAGCAGTTCTTC; cdr3_aa: CASSGTSGGIEQFF
cdr3_length: 15; v_call: TRBV6-4; j_call: TRBJ1-2; d_call: TRBD1; clone_size: .; cdr3_nt: TGTGCCACCAAACGGGACAGGGCGAGTAACTATGGCTACACCTTC; cdr3_aa: CATKRDRASNYGYTF
cdr3_length: 15; v_call: TRBV5-4; j_call: TRBJ2-1; d_call: .; clone_size: once; cdr3_nt: TGTGCCAGCAGCTTGGGCGGAACCTCCTACAATGAGCAGTTCTTC; cdr3_aa: CASSLGGTSYNEQFF
cdr3_length: 14; v_call: TRBV6-7; j_call: TRBJ2-4; d_call: TRBD1; clone_size: once; cdr3_nt: TGTGCCAGCAGTTCACGACAGGGTCCAAACATTCAGTACTTC; cdr3_aa: CASSSRQGPNIQYF
cdr3_length: 13; v_call: TRBV6-5; j_call: TRBJ2-2; d_call: TRBD2; clone_size: .; cdr3_nt: TGTGCCAGCATGACGGGGGGGACCGGGGAGCTGTTTTTT; cdr3_aa: CASMTGGTGELFF
cdr3_length: 16; v_call: TRBV7-2; j_call: TRBJ2-7; d_call: TRBD2; clone_size: .; cdr3_nt: TGTGCCAGCAGCCGGGGGGGACCGGGACTAGGTTACGAGCAGTACTTC; cdr3_aa: CASSRGGPGLGYEQYF
cdr3_length: 14; v_call: TRBV2; j_call: TRBJ2-1; d_call: .; clone_size: .; cdr3_nt: TGTGCCAGCGGACTGGCGGTGGGATACAATGAGCAGTTCTTC; cdr3_aa: CASGLAVGYNEQFF
cdr3_length: 15; v_call: TRBV6-6; j_call: TRBJ1-5; d_call: TRBD1; clone_size: .; cdr3_nt: TGTGCCAGCACCCCCACCGACAGGGGCAATCAGCCCCAGCATTTT; cdr3_aa: CASTPTDRGNQPQHF
cdr3_length: 18; v_call: TRBV18; j_call: TRBJ2-1; d_call: .; clone_size: .; cdr3_nt: TGTGCCAGCTCACCACCGCCAGGGCGCGACAACACCTACAATGAGCAGTTCTTC; cdr3_aa: CASSPPPGRDNTYNEQFF
cdr3_length: 17; v_call: TRBV5-4; j_call: TRBJ2-4; d_call: .; clone_size: .; cdr3_nt: TGTGCCAGCAGCCAGAGGACTAGGGGGAATGCGGGGAACATTCAGTACTTC; cdr3_aa: CASSQRTRGNAGNIQYF
cdr3_length: 14; v_call: TRBV5-6; j_call: TRBJ2-5; d_call: .; clone_size: .; cdr3_nt: TGTGCCAGCAGCTACTATGGGAGTGGAGAGACCCAGTACTTC; cdr3_aa: CASSYYGSGETQYF